This T cell receptor (beta chain) was recovered during a study of T cells in Graves' hyperthyroidism and ophthalmopathy. Overall study findings and caveats: Most clonotypes expanded in thyroid above 0.001 were likewise present in blood. Through a model of 13 V-J features, ophthalmopathy was separated from stable hyperthyroidism.

Amplification yielded TCR beta CDR3 regions, with RNA transcripts as the source. RT-PCR in the first round (using the HTBI primer set) targeted the TCR CDR3. TCRdb reprocessed the multiplex PCR reads via MiXCR and lists one record per CDR3 protein. This repertoire shows about 840,000 distinct CDR3 sequences, 35% to 45% found once; its top ten account for about 8.9%. This CDR3 has 15 residues. V gave up 1 base and J gave up 3 bases; unmatched junction bases: 2. Germline V gene lookup returns CDR1 SGHTA and CDR2 FQGNSA. For Graves' hyperthyroidism to be stable, ophthalmopathy could not progress within 18 months. In patients aged 18 to 65, hyperthyroidism was newly diagnosed, with duration under 2 months. A word on this clonotype: Its antigen is still unknown.

The chain employs TRBV7-2 and TRBJ1-4; TRBD1 agrees at 7 bases. The specimen sequenced was blood. The sequence derives from a man aged 18-30 years with Graves' hyperthyroidism. The CDR3, as DNA: TGTGCCAGCAGCTTAGACAGGGGAGCTAATGAAAAACTGTTTTTT. Translation gives CASSLDRGANEKLFF.